The 8 T cell receptor beta chains below were found in one sample sequenced in a study of CD8 T cells in Susac syndrome. RNA, at roughly 0.45 to 1 ug, was reverse transcribed with random hexamers. Via MiXCR, TCRdb re-called the immunoSEQ multiplex PCR reads, giving one row per CDR3 protein. The top ten hold roughly 0.46% of the sample, which has more than 65,000 distinct CDR3 sequences, about 95% seen once. Sequencing used CD8+ T cells from PBMCs. The receptors here all came from a human donor with Susac syndrome.

The V call is TRBV20-1, the J call TRBJ1-5, with 7 bases matching TRBD1. Trimming took 3 bases from V and 2 from J; bases not matched to a gene: 4. The CDR3 is made up of 14 amino acids. The V gene's germline CDR1 is DFQATT and CDR2 SNEGSKA (reference sequence). CDR3 DNA: TGCAGTGCTAGGGAAGACAGGGGCAATCAGCCCCAGCATTTT. The encoded protein is CSAREDRGNQPQHF.

The gene calls are TRBV5-6 and TRBJ2-7, with a tentative D call TRBD1 (5 bases). Per the germline V gene, CDR1 is SGHDT and CDR2 is YYEEEE. V was trimmed by 4 bases and J by 5 bases, leaving 7 bases between them. The CDR3 extends over 11 amino acids. CDR3 DNA sequence: TGTGCCAGCAGCCTGACAGACGAGCAGTACTTC. Translating it yields CASSLTDEQYF.

The chain is built from TRBV28 and TRBJ2-7; 7 nucleotides agree with TRBD2. V lost 6 bases to trimming and J lost 3 bases; unmatched junction nucleotides: 5. Looked up from germline, CDR1 is MDHEN and CDR2 is SYDVKM. The CDR3 sequence is 13 residues long. The CDR3 reads CASSSGGSYEQYF. CDR3 sequence (DNA): TGTGCCAGCAGCTCAGGCGGGAGCTACGAGCAGTACTTC.

The chain employs TRBV9 and TRBJ2-1; D is ambiguous. V lost 5 bases and J 0 bases, leaving 9 bases between the germline ends. The germline CDR1 and CDR2 sequences are SGDLS and YYNGEE. The CDR3 covers 14 residues. CDR3 sequence (DNA): TGTGCCAGCAGGGACGAGAGCTCCTACAATGAGCAGTTCTTC. Its translation is CASRDESSYNEQFF.

V usage is TRBV4-1 and J usage is TRBJ2-1; the D call may be TRBD1 or TRBD2 (5 bases each). This CDR3 comprises 16 residues. V was clipped by 4 bases and J by 8 bases, with 21 bases between them. The V gene's germline CDR1 is MGHRA and CDR2 YSYEKL. CDR3 region: CASSPSSPGRYDEQFF. CDR3 nucleotides: TGCGCCAGCAGCCCCTCTTCTCCAGGGAGATACGATGAGCAGTTCTTC.

This chain connects TRBV2 to TRBJ1-5; D is possibly TRBD1 (5 bases). This CDR3 comprises 19 residues. Trimming left V 6 bases short and J 2 bases short, with 26 bases between. Germline V gene lookup returns CDR1 SNHLY and CDR2 FYNNEI. CDR3 loop: CASSDPGTASLWGNQPQHF. CDR3 DNA: TGTGCCAGCAGCGACCCCGGGACGGCTTCTTTATGGGGCAATCAGCCCCAGCATTTT.

This clonotype has more than one count but fewer than ten. The chain recombines TRBV2 with TRBJ2-1; D is unresolved. The germline V and J ends were trimmed by 4 bases and 0 bases, with 7 bases remaining between them. The CDR3 is 14 amino acids. Germline values: CDR1 SNHLY, CDR2 FYNNEI. This CDR3 reads CASSGGSSYNEQFF. CDR3 sequence (DNA): TGTGCCAGCAGTGGCGGCAGCTCCTACAATGAGCAGTTCTTC.

The chain combines TRBV20-1 with TRBJ2-7, with 10 nucleotides matching TRBD2. CDR1 is DFQATT, CDR2 SNEGSKA, per germline (reference sequence). The CDR3 runs 12 residues. CDR3 loop: CAAGLAGDEQYF. The CDR3 DNA reads as TGCGCTGCAGGGCTAGCGGGAGACGAGCAGTACTTC.